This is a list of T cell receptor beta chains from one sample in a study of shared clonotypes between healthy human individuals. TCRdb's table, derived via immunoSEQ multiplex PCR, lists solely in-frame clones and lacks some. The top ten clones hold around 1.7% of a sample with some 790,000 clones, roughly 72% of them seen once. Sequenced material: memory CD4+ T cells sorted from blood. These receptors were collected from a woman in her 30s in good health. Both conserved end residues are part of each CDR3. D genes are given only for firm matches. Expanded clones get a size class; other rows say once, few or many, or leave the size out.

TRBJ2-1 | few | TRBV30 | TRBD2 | TGTGCCTGGCGGGGACTAACAATTTACTCCTACAATGAGCAGTTCTTC | CAWRGLTIYSYNEQFF
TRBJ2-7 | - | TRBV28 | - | TGTGCCAGCAGTGGGGCTAGCTACGAGCAGTACTTC | CASSGASYEQYF
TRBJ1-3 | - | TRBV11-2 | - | TGTGCCAGCAGCCCTCAAGGGGCTGGAAACACCATATATTTT | CASSPQGAGNTIYF
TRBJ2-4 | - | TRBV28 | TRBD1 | TGTGCCAGCAGTTTACTTCAGGGGGTATTTGAAAACATTCAGTACTTC | CASSLLQGVFENIQYF
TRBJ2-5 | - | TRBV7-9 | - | TGTGCCAGCAGCTTAGTGCCAGCCAACCAAGAGACCCAGTACTTC | CASSLVPANQETQYF
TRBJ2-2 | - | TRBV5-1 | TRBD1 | TGCGCCAGCAGCGCTGGACAGGGAGACACCGGGGAGCTGTTTTTT | CASSAGQGDTGELFF
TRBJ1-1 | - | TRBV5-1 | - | TGCGCCAGCAGCTTACAGGGAGCTTTGAACACTGAAGCTTTCTTT | CASSLQGALNTEAFF
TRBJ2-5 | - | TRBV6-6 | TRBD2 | TGTGCCAGTGGGACTAGCGGGAGGGCCGGAGAGACCCAGTACTTC | CASGTSGRAGETQYF
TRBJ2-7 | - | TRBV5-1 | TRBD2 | TGCGCCAGCAGCTTGCGGGAGGTCTCCTACGAGCAGTACTTC | CASSLREVSYEQYF
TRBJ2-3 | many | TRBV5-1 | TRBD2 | TGCGCCAGCAGCGTGAGACTAGCGGGGGGCACAGATACGCAGTATTTT | CASSVRLAGGTDTQYF
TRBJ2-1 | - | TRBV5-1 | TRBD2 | TGCGCCAGCAGCTCCCTTAGCGGGAGGGCCGGGAATGAGCAGTTCTTC | CASSSLSGRAGNEQFF
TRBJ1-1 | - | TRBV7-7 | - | TGTGCCAGCAGCGCGCAACAGAACACTGAAGCTTTCTTT | CASSAQQNTEAFF
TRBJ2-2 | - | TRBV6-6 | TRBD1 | TGTGCCAGCAGCCAGGGACAGACATTCGGGGAGCTGTTTTTT | CASSQGQTFGELFF
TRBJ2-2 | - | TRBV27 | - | TGTGCCAGCACCACACACGGTGGGGGCAGAAACACCGGGGAGCTGTTTTTT | CASTTHGGGRNTGELFF
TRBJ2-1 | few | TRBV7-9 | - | TGTGCCAGCAGCTTAGCGGGAAAAGGTGATGAGCAGTTCTTC | CASSLAGKGDEQFF
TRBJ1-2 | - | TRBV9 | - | TGTGCCAGCAGCCGGGACCAACCCTATGGCTACACCTTC | CASSRDQPYGYTF
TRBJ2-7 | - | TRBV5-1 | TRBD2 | TGCGCCAGCAGCTTACAGGGACTAGCGGGAGTTTACGAGCAGTACTTC | CASSLQGLAGVYEQYF
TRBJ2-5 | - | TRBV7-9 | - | TGTGCCAGCAGCTTAGCGGGAGGTGGGGAGACCCAGTACTTC | CASSLAGGGETQYF
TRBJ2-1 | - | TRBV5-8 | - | TGTGCCAGCACCCTCCGGCGGACATCCTATGAGCAGTTCTTC | CASTLRRTSYEQFF
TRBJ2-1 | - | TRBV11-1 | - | TGTGCCAGCAGCTTAACTAGCTTTTACAATGAGCAGTTCTTC | CASSLTSFYNEQFF
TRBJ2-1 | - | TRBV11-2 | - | TGTGCCAGCACCTCCGGGGCCTCCTACAATGAGCAGTTCTTC | CASTSGASYNEQFF
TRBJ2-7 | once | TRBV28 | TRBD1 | TGTGCCAGCAGTACCCGGACAGGGAGGTCCGGCGAGCAGTACTTC | CASSTRTGRSGEQYF
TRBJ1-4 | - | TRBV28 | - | TGTGCCAGCAGTTTACTTAATGAAAAACTGTTTTTT | CASSLLNEKLFF
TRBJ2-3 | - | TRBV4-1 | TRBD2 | TGCGCCAGCAGCCAAGGGGACCTAACCTCTAGCGGGAGACGCACAGATACGCAGTATTTT | CASSQGDLTSSGRRTDTQYF
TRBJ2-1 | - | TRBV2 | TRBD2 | TGTGCCAGCACCCGACTAGCGGGAGCCCCCTACAATGAGCAGTTCTTC | CASTRLAGAPYNEQFF
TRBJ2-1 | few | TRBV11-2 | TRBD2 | TGTGCCAGCAGCGTGGGGGGAGGGAATGAGCAGTTCTTC | CASSVGGGNEQFF
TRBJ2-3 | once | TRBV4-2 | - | TGTGCCAGCAGCCAAGATCTAGGGGGAGGCACAGATACGCAGTATTTT | CASSQDLGGGTDTQYF
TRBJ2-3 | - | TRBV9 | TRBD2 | TGTGCCAGCAGCATTATAGCGGGAGACGCAGATACGCAGTATTTT | CASSIIAGDADTQYF
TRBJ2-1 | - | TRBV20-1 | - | TGCAGTGCTGGGAACCGGGACCGGCAGTTCTTC | CSAGNRDRQFF
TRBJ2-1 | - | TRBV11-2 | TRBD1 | TGTGCCAGCAGCTTAGATCTCACAGGGGCCGGGTTTGAGCAGTTCTTC | CASSLDLTGAGFEQFF
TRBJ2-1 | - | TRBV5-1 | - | TGCGCCAGCAGCTTGGCGGGCAGCTACAATGAGCAGTTCTTC | CASSLAGSYNEQFF
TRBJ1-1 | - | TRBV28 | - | TGTGCCAGCACCCCTTTACCCTGGCGGGGTAGGGCTGAAGCTTTCTTT | CASTPLPWRGRAEAFF
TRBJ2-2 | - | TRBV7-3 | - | TGTGCCAGCAGCTCCATGCAGGGGCGCGGCGGGGAGCTGTTTTTT | CASSSMQGRGGELFF
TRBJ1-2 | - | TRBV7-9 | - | TGTGCCAGCAGCCACATAGACAGACTCTATGGCTACACCTTC | CASSHIDRLYGYTF
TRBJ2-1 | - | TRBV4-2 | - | TGTGCCAGCAGCCAAGATCCGCTTAGCTCTTTCAATGAGCAGTTCTTC | CASSQDPLSSFNEQFF
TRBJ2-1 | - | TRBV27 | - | TGTGCCAGCAGTATCCGGGGCAAGGACGATGAGCAGTTCTTC | CASSIRGKDDEQFF
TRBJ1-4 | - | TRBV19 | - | TGTGCCAGTAGGACAGGCCGGAATGAAAAACTGTTTTTT | CASRTGRNEKLFF
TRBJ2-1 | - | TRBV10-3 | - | TGTGCCGTAGGGACAATCGATGAGCAGTTCTTC | CAVGTIDEQFF
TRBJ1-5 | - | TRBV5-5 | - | TGTGCCAGCAGCTTGAACGGGGAGAACAATCAGCCCCAGCATTTT | CASSLNGENNQPQHF
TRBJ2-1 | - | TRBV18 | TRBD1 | TGTGCCAGCTCACCAGGGCTTCCGGGACAGGGTACCAAGAATGAGCAGTTCTTC | CASSPGLPGQGTKNEQFF
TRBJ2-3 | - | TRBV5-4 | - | TGTGCCAGCAGCTTGGTCTTAGGGGTCACAGATACGCAGTATTTT | CASSLVLGVTDTQYF
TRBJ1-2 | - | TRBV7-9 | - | TGTGCCAGCAGCTTAAGGACAACGACAGACTATGGCTACACCTTC | CASSLRTTTDYGYTF
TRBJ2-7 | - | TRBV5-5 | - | TGTGCCAGCAGCTTGGCCTTGACCGAGCAGTACTTC | CASSLALTEQYF
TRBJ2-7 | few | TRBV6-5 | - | TGTGCCAGCAGCCGAGGACTAAACTCCTACGAGCAGTACTTC | CASSRGLNSYEQYF